This T cell receptor beta chain was identified during a study of blood T cell repertoires in COVID-19. Study-level information: Donors in the United States, Italy and Spain gave samples during acute or convalescent COVID-19.

J lost 5 bases, V lost 4 bases, and 9 bases had no gene match. Germline CDR1 reads SGDLS; CDR2 reads YYNGEE. CDR3 length: 17 residues. Study members were between about 18 and 89 years old and lived in 24 US regions. Participant reports of clinical history set cohort assignment. Original analysis: Amplification of reference gene primers was used by the study to estimate nucleated cell counts. Libraries were prepared by immunoSEQ multiplex PCR; TCRdb keeps only in-frame clonotypes and omits some of them. Clonal size and the V and J genes are those of that table, whereas D and trimming came from the DNA. The sample contains 250,000 to 300,000 clones, under 95% of which appear only once.

Sequencing input: PBMCs or T cells enriched from blood (not recorded which). This sequence originates from a woman between 40 and 50 years old with acute COVID-19. The chain links TRBV9 to TRBJ2-3; 14 bases are shared with TRBD2. The CDR3 DNA sequence: TGTGCCAGCAGCACCGGGACTAGCGGGAGAACTGGAGATACGCAGTATTTT. It translates to CASSTGTSGRTGDTQYF.